Following are 9 T cell receptor beta chains from one sample sequenced in a study of blood T cell repertoires in COVID-19. Generated by immunoSEQ multiplex PCR, the TCRdb table keeps only in-frame clones and is missing some. This sample has a few hundred thousand clones; approximately 83% occur once, and the top ten carry approximately 4.2%. The specimen was PBMCs or T cells enriched from blood (not recorded which). These receptors were taken from a woman in her 30s who had recovered from COVID-19.

V gene TRBV5-4 combines with J gene TRBJ1-2; possibly TRBD1 for D (6 bases). The CDR3 loop spans 18 amino acids. CDR1 is SGHNT and CDR2 is YYREEE in the germline V gene (reference sequence). V lost 2 bases to trimming and J lost 7 bases, with 27 bases between them. The CDR3: CASSFYTGMNRLLRGYTF. DNA for the CDR3: TGTGCCAGCAGCTTCTATACAGGGATGAATAGGCTCCTTCGTGGCTACACCTTC.

The chain recombines TRBV25-1 with TRBJ2-2, with D unresolved. CDR1 and CDR2 (germline): MGHDK, SYGVNS. CDR3 length: 15 residues. V was clipped by 1 base and J by 6 bases, with 12 bases between them. CDR3 loop: CASSESAEASGELFF. DNA for the CDR3: TGTGCCAGCAGTGAATCGGCGGAAGCTTCCGGGGAGCTGTTTTTT.

This clone appeared a few times. The chain combines TRBV7-9 with TRBJ1-4; maybe TRBD1 (5 bases). V dropped 5 bases and J dropped 0 bases, with 16 bases sitting between them. This CDR3 is 17 amino acids long. The germline CDR1 and CDR2 sequences are SEHNR and FQNEAQ (reference sequence). The CDR3 bases are TGTGCCAGCAGCCCCCGATCAGGGAGGGCAACTAATGAAAAACTGTTTTTT. Protein sequence: CASSPRSGRATNEKLFF.

The V gene is TRBV2, the J gene TRBJ2-2, with D perhaps TRBD1 (6 bases). Germline V lookup: CDR1 SNHLY, CDR2 FYNNEI. The germline V and J ends were trimmed by 7 bases and 1 base, with 10 bases remaining between them. The CDR3 runs to 14 residues. CDR3 sequence: CASTWTENTGELFF. The CDR3, as DNA: TGTGCCAGCACCTGGACAGAGAACACCGGGGAGCTGTTTTTT.

V and J are TRBV5-6 and TRBJ1-1, with 11 bases lining up with TRBD1. The CDR3 is 18 residues long. The V gene end was trimmed by 4 bases and the J gene end by 3 bases; junction bases not matched to a gene: 14. Germline CDR1 reads SGHDT; CDR2 reads YYEEEE. The DNA for the CDR3 is TGTGCCAGCAGCCGGAGGGGACGATGGGGACAGGGGGACACTGAAGCTTTCTTT. Its translation is CASSRRGRWGQGDTEAFF.

The chain combines TRBV2 with TRBJ1-6; D not resolved. This CDR3 comprises 14 residues. Per the germline V gene, CDR1 is SNHLY and CDR2 is FYNNEI. V lost 4 bases, J lost 8 bases, and 12 bases lay in between. The CDR3 is CASSVVSRDSPLHF. CDR3 bases: TGTGCCAGCAGTGTAGTTTCCCGGGATTCACCCCTCCACTTT.

This clone has just a few counts. The V and J genes are TRBV6-5 and TRBJ1-2; 8 positions agree with TRBD1. Germline V gives CDR1 MNHEY, CDR2 SVGAGI. The CDR3 is 14 amino acids. Germline trimming cut 6 bases from V and 4 bases from J; bases unmatched to any gene: 7. The CDR3 coding sequence is TGTGCCAGCAGGCCGCAGGGGGCGGGCTATGGCTACACCTTC. Translating gives CASRPQGAGYGYTF.

This clone was detected only once. The J gene is TRBJ1-6, the V gene TRBV4-1; 8 nucleotides line up with TRBD1. The CDR3 spans 15 residues. V shed 1 base, J shed 7 bases, and the junction held 3 bases outside the gene matches. The germline V gene has CDR1 MGHRA and CDR2 YSYEKL. CDR3 sequence reads: CASSQVDRENSPLHF. In DNA form, the CDR3 reads TGCGCCAGCAGCCAAGTGGACAGGGAAAATTCACCCCTCCACTTT.

The count of this clone is one. The chain uses TRBV6-5 and TRBJ1-1; 7 bases fit TRBD1. The length of the CDR3 is 14 residues. J lost 1 base, V lost 6 bases, and 5 bases had no gene match. Germline CDR1 is MNHEY and CDR2 is SVGAGI. The CDR3 is CASRPGGTNTEAFF. The DNA of the CDR3 is TGTGCCAGCAGACCAGGGGGGACGAACACTGAAGCTTTCTTT.